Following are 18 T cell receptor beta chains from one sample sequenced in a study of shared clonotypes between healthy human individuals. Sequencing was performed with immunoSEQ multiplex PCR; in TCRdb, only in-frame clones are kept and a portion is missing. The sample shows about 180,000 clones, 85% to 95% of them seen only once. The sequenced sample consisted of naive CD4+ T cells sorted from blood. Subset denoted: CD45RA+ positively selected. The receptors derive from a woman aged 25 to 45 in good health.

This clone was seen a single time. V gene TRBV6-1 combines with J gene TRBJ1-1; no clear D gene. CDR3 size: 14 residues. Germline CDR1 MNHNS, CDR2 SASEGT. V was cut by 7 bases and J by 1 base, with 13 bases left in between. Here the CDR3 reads CASKMGRANTEAFF. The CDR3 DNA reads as TGTGCCAGCAAAATGGGGAGGGCGAACACTGAAGCTTTCTTT.

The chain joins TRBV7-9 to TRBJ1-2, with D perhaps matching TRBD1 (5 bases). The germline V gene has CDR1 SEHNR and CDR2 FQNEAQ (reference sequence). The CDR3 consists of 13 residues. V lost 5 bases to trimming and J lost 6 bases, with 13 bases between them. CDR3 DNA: TGTGCCAGCAGCCCTTCAGGGAGTCATGGCTACACCTTC. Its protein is CASSPSGSHGYTF.

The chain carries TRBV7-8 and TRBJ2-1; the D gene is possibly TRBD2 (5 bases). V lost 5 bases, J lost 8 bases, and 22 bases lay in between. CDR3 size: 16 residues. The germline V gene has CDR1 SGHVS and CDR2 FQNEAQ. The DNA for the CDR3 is TGTGCCAGCAGCGAGCCCCCGTGGGTAGCGAGGCATGAGCAGTTCTTC. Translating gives CASSEPPWVARHEQFF.

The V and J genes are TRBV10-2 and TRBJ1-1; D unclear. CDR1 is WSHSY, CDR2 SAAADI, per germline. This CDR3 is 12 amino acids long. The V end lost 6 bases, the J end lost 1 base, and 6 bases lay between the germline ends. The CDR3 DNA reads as TGCGCCAGCAGGCGACCGAACACTGAAGCTTTCTTT. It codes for CASRRPNTEAFF.

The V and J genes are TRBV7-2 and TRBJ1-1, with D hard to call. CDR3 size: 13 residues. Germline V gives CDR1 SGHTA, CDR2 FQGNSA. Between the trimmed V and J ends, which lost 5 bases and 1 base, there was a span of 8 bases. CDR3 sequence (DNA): TGTGCCAGCAGCCCTCGGAGGAACACTGAAGCTTTCTTT. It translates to CASSPRRNTEAFF.

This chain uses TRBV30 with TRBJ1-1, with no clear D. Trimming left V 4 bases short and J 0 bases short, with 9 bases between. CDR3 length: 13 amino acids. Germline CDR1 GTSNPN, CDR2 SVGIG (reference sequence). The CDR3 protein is CAWTENMNTEAFF. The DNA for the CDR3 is TGTGCCTGGACAGAGAACATGAACACTGAAGCTTTCTTT.

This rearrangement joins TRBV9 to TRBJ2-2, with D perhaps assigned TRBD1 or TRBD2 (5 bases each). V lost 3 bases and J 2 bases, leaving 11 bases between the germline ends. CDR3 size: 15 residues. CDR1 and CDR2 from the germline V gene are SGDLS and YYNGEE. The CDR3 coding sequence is TGTGCCAGCAGCGAGGGACCTTATAACACCGGGGAGCTGTTTTTT. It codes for CASSEGPYNTGELFF.

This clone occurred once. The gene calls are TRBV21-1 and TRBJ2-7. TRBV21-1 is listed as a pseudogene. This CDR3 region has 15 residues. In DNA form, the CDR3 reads TGTGCCAGCAGCACTTTCCCCGTAAGTATTCTGGAGCAGTACTTC. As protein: CASSTFPVSILEQYF.

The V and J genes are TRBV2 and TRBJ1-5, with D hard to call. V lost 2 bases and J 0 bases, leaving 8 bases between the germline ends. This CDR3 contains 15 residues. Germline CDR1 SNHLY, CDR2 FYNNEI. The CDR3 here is CASSELNYSNQPQHF. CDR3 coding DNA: TGTGCCAGCAGTGAACTCAATTATAGCAATCAGCCCCAGCATTTT.

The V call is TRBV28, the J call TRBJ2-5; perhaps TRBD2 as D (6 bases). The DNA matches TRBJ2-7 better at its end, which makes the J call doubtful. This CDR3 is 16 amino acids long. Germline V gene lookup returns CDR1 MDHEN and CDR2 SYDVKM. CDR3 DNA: TGTGCCAGCAGTTTATGGTCAGGGAGGAGCTCCTACGAGCAGTACTTC. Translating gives CASSLWSGRSSYEQYF.

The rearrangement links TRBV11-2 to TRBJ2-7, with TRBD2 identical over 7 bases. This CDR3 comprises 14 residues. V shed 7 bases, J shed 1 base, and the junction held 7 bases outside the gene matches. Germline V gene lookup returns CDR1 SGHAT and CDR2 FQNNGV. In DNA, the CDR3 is TGTGCCAGCAAAACTAGCGTCAATTCCTACGAGCAGTACTTC. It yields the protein CASKTSVNSYEQYF.

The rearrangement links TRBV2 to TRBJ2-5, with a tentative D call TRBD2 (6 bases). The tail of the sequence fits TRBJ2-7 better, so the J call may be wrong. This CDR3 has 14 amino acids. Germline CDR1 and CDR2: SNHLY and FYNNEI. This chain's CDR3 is CASRDHRESYEQYF. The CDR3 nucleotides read TGTGCCAGCAGGGACCATCGGGAGAGCTACGAGCAGTACTTC.

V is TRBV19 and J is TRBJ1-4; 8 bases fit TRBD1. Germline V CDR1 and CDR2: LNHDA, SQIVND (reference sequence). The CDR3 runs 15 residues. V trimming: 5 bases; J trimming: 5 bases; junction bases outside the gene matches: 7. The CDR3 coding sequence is TGTGCCAGTAGTTTCACCGGGACAGGAAATGAAAAACTGTTTTTT. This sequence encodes CASSFTGTGNEKLFF.

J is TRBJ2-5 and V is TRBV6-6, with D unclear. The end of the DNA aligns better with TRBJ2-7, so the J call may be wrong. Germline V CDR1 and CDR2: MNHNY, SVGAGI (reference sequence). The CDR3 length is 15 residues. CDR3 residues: CASSYSSGQPLEQYF. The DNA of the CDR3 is TGTGCCAGCAGTTACTCCAGTGGGCAGCCCCTCGAGCAGTACTTC.

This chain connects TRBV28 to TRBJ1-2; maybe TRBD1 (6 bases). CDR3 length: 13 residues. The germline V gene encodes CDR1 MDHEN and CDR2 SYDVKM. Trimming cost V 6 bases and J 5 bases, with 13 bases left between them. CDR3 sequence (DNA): TGTGCCAGCAGACCTCGGACAGTATATGGCTACACCTTC. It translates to CASRPRTVYGYTF.

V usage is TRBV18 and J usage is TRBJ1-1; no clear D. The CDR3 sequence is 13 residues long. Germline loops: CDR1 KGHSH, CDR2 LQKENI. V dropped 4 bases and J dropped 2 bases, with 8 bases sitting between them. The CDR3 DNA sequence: TGTGCCAGCTCACGAGACCCTAACACTGAAGCTTTCTTT. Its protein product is CASSRDPNTEAFF.

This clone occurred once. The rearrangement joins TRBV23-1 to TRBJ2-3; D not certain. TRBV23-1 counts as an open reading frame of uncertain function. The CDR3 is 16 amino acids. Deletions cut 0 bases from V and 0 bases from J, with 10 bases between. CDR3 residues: CASSQSGQTSTDTQYF. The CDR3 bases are TGCGCCAGCAGTCAATCGGGTCAAACTAGCACAGATACGCAGTATTTT.

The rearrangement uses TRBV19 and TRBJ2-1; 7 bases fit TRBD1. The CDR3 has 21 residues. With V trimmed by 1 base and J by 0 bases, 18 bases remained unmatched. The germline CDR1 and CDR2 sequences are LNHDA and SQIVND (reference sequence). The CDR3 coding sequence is TGTGCCAGTAGTATAGGGGGCGGAGCCCTGACAGGGCTTAGCTCCTACAATGAGCAGTTCTTC. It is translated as CASSIGGGALTGLSSYNEQFF.